The rows below give T cell receptor beta chains drawn from one sample of a study of identical twins. TCRdb re-called the 5' RACE reads with MiXCR, one entry per CDR3 protein. Of around 510,000 distinct CDR3 sequences in the sample, approximately 14% were seen once. Another study also made use of these data, one on yellow fever vaccine responses in identical twins.

The specimen was CD4+ T cells sorted from blood. The receptors shown here come from a woman younger than 30 in good health. CDR3s include the opening cysteine and the closing phenylalanine or tryptophan. Each record gives: V gene, J gene, clone size, D gene, CDR3 DNA, CDR3 protein. A D gene is named only where the DNA matches it firmly. Expanded clones are given a class, and other clones once, few, many or no size at all.

>TRBV4-1|TRBJ2-7|.|.
TGCGCCAGCAGCACGCTAGTGGGGGTCTACGAGCAGTACTTC
CASSTLVGVYEQYF
>TRBV20-1|TRBJ2-5|few|TRBD2
TGCAGTGCTAGAGACCCGGGGGGGCGCCAAGAGACCCAGTACTTC
CSARDPGGRQETQYF
>TRBV3-1|TRBJ2-3|many|.
TGTGCCAGCAGTAATTTAAAGGGTGATACGCAGTATTTT
CASSNLKGDTQYF
>TRBV6-5|TRBJ2-7|few|.
TGTGCCAGCAGTTACTCGATCCCCCGACTAGGGAAGTTCCTCTACGAGCAGTACTTC
CASSYSIPRLGKFLYEQYF
>TRBV25-1|TRBJ2-5|.|.
TGTGCCAGCATGTACCCGGGCGGGGAGACCCAGTACTTC
CASMYPGGETQYF
>TRBV12-3/TRBV12-4|TRBJ2-2|.|.
TGTGCCAGCACGGTCTCGTCGGACACCGGGGAGCTGTTTTTT
CASTVSSDTGELFF
>TRBV6-1|TRBJ2-1|.|TRBD1
TGTGCCAGCAGAAAGACAGGGGGCCCCTACAATGAGCAGTTCTTC
CASRKTGGPYNEQFF
>TRBV10-1|TRBJ2-1|many|TRBD1
TGCGCCAGCAGCACGGACAGGGTAACTGAGCAGTTCTTC
CASSTDRVTEQFF
>TRBV9|TRBJ2-6|few|.
TGTGCCAGCAGCGTAGTTATCGGGGCTGGGGCCAACGTCCTGACTTTC
CASSVVIGAGANVLTF
>TRBV12-3/TRBV12-4|TRBJ2-3|.|TRBD2
TGTGCCAGCAGTTTGGGGCGGGGGGGCGCAGATACGCAGTATTTT
CASSLGRGGADTQYF
>TRBV7-9|TRBJ2-2|few|.
TGTGCCAGCAGCTTAGCGCTGGGTTGGACCGGGGAGCTGTTTTTT
CASSLALGWTGELFF
>TRBV11-2|TRBJ2-5|few|.
TGTGCCAGCAGCTTGCGATGGGGGGAGACCCAGTACTTC
CASSLRWGETQYF
>TRBV29-1|TRBJ2-7|few|.
TGCAGCGTTGATGGGGACGGCTCCTACGAGCAGTACTTC
CSVDGDGSYEQYF
>TRBV3-1|TRBJ2-5|few|TRBD2
TGTGCCAGCAGCCAATGGCGGGGGGATCAAGAGACCCAGTACTTC
CASSQWRGDQETQYF
>TRBV4-1|TRBJ2-2|few|.
TGCGCCAGCAGCCAACCGACTAGTTCCGGGGAGCTGTTTTTT
CASSQPTSSGELFF
>TRBV11-3|TRBJ2-2|.|.
TGTGCCAGCAGCATTACGGCGGGGAAAAACACCGGGGAGCTGTTTTTT
CASSITAGKNTGELFF
>TRBV10-3|TRBJ2-2|.|TRBD1
TGTGCCGCCCGTACGGGGACAGGGACCACCGGGGAGCTGTTTTTT
CAARTGTGTTGELFF
>TRBV7-9|TRBJ2-1|few|TRBD1
TGTGCCAGCATCCCTCCGGGACAGGTGGTCGATGAGCAGTTCTTC
CASIPPGQVVDEQFF
>TRBV29-1|TRBJ1-5|few|.
TGCAGCGTTGACGAGGGGGGCAATCAGCCCCAGCATTTT
CSVDEGGNQPQHF
>TRBV7-2|TRBJ2-3|many|TRBD2
TGTGCCAGCAGCTTAGCAGGAGCGGGAGCTGGAGATACGCAGTATTTT
CASSLAGAGAGDTQYF
>TRBV3-1|TRBJ1-1|once|.
TGTGCCAGCAGCCAAGTCGACGGGAACACTGAAGCTTTCTTT
CASSQVDGNTEAFF
>TRBV20-1|TRBJ2-5|few|.
TGCAGTGCCCAGAGGCTGGGGTCGGAGACCCAGTACTTC
CSAQRLGSETQYF
>TRBV3-1|TRBJ2-2|.|.
TGTGCCAGCAGTCCGGGACTCCCTGGGGGGGAGCTGTTTTTT
CASSPGLPGGELFF
>TRBV19|TRBJ1-2|.|.
TGTGCCAGTAGTATAGGCTATGGCTACACCTTC
CASSIGYGYTF
>TRBV20-1|TRBJ2-1|few|.
TGCAGTGCCAATCCGGAGTGGGATGAGCAGTTCTTC
CSANPEWDEQFF
>TRBV19|TRBJ1-2|few|.
TGTGCCAGTAGTGACGGACGGATTGGCTACACCTTC
CASSDGRIGYTF
>TRBV7-2|TRBJ2-1|few|TRBD1
TGTGCCAGCAGCTTAGGGACAGGGGGCGTTAGGAATGAGCAGTTCTTC
CASSLGTGGVRNEQFF
>TRBV6-2/TRBV6-3|TRBJ2-7|.|.
TGTGCCAGCGAGAGGGGTAGCTTTGAGTCCTTAAGCGAGCAGTACTTC
CASERGSFESLSEQYF
>TRBV7-8|TRBJ1-1|.|.
TGTGCCAGCAGCTTCCAAAACTCTGCCGAAGCTTTCTTT
CASSFQNSAEAFF
>TRBV12-3/TRBV12-4|TRBJ2-3|many|TRBD2
TGTGCCAGCACCGGAGCGGGAGGAACCGCAGATACGCAGTATTTT
CASTGAGGTADTQYF
>TRBV20-1|TRBJ2-7|.|TRBD2
TGCAGTGCTATAGAGTCCTATAGCGGGAGTTCCTACGAGCAGTACTTC
CSAIESYSGSSYEQYF
>TRBV5-1|TRBJ1-4|.|.
TGCGCCAGCAGCTACGCTTCACAGCTTAATGAAAAACTGTTTTTT
CASSYASQLNEKLFF
>TRBV18|TRBJ1-1|.|.
TGTGCCAGCTCACCCTCATCCCCGCCCGCCAGCATTGAAGCTTTCTTT
CASSPSSPPASIEAFF
>TRBV20-1|TRBJ2-5|.|TRBD1
TGCAGTGCCAGGGGGCGCCCCGAAGAGACCCAGTACTTC
CSARGRPEETQYF
>TRBV20-1|TRBJ2-7|.|.
TGCAGTGCTACCAAGACCTACGAGCAGTACTTC
CSATKTYEQYF
>TRBV20-1|TRBJ1-4|few|.
TGCAGTGCTAGAGCGTCAAAAGAGGGACTGTTTTTT
CSARASKEGLFF
>TRBV10-2|TRBJ2-7|.|.
TGCGCCAGCGCAGGGTTTAGGAGCTCCTACGAGCAGTACTTC
CASAGFRSSYEQYF
>TRBV6-2/TRBV6-3|TRBJ2-1|.|.
TGTGCCAGCAGCCGCCACCATGAGCAGTTCTTC
CASSRHHEQFF
>TRBV15|TRBJ2-4|few|.
TGTGCCACCAGCAGAGCGGGGTTAGGCAAAAACATTCAGTACTTC
CATSRAGLGKNIQYF
>TRBV20-1|TRBJ1-6|.|TRBD1
TGCAGTGCTAGAGACCTCAGGGGGAGCTCCTATAATTCACCCCTCCACTTT
CSARDLRGSSYNSPLHF
>TRBV4-2|TRBJ2-2|.|TRBD2
TGTGCCAGCAGCCAAGAGCTAGCGGGGGGGCTTAACACCGGGGAGCTGTTTTTT
CASSQELAGGLNTGELFF
>TRBV9|TRBJ1-2|few|.
TGTGCCAGCAGCGTTACCACCGGTGGCGCCGGAGGGGGCTACACCTTC
CASSVTTGGAGGGYTF
>TRBV12-3/TRBV12-4|TRBJ2-5|few|.
TGTGCCAGCTCGGGCCGGGCCCTTTACGATGACCAGTACTTC
CASSGRALYDDQYF
>TRBV2|TRBJ1-4|.|.
TGTGCCAGCAGATATTCAGGGATGGGGGAAAAACTGTTTTTT
CASRYSGMGEKLFF
>TRBV20-1|TRBJ2-1|.|TRBD2
TGCAGTGCTAGAAAGAGCGGGAACCTATACAATGAGCAGTTCTTC
CSARKSGNLYNEQFF
>TRBV5-1|TRBJ1-6|.|TRBD1
TGCGCCAGCAGCGGAGGGGGCAATAATTCACCCCTCCACTTT
CASSGGGNNSPLHF
>TRBV2|TRBJ2-1|many|.
TGTGCCAGCAGTGAACCCTACAATGAGCAGTTCTTC
CASSEPYNEQFF
>TRBV29-1|TRBJ2-3|few|.
TGCAGCGTTTTTAGGCCGGACAGAAACACAGATACGCAGTATTTT
CSVFRPDRNTDTQYF
>TRBV20-1|TRBJ2-7|.|.
TGCAGTCCTTTGGGGGGTCTCGCCTACGAGCAGTACTTC
CSPLGGLAYEQYF
>TRBV7-2|TRBJ1-6|few|.
TGTGCCAGCAGCCGAAGAAACAGGGATCTTCGCGCACCCCTCCACTTT
CASSRRNRDLRAPLHF
>TRBV7-7|TRBJ2-2|few|TRBD1
TGTGCTAGCAGCTATGACAGGGTGACCGGGGAGCTGTTTTTT
CASSYDRVTGELFF
>TRBV29-1|TRBJ2-7|.|TRBD1
TGCAGCGTTCGACAGGGGGACGGCGAGCAGTACTTC
CSVRQGDGEQYF
>TRBV7-6|TRBJ2-5|.|.
TGTGCCAGCAGCTTAGTGTCCAGGGGGGCAACCGGAGAGACCCAGTACTTC
CASSLVSRGATGETQYF
>TRBV30|TRBJ2-5|many|.
TGTGCCTGGGGTGTGGGGGCTGAGGAGACCCAGTACTTC
CAWGVGAEETQYF